This T cell receptor beta chain stems from a study of cytomegalovirus exposure and HLA in healthy donors. The PCR made use of 60 Vbeta and 13 Jbeta primers. The assay was immunoSEQ multiplex PCR, and TCRdb's table has in-frame clones only and misses some. There are around 100,000 clones in the sample; less than 70% occur only once, and about 2.2% lies in the top ten. Trimming took off 0 bases at V and 1 base at J, with 4 bases between the two ends. The CDR3 length is 13 residues. The germline CDR1 and CDR2 sequences are SGHKS and YYEKEE (reference sequence). A single count supports this clone. Its antigen remains unknown. Study outcomes and limitations: In a later analysis, TCR beta V- and J-gene trimming was associated with a missense DCLRE1C variant.

Sequenced sample: PBMCs. The rearrangement joins TRBV5-5 to TRBJ1-1; D not certain. This TCR derives from a woman in her twenties or thirties in good health and CMV-seronegative. For the CDR3, the DNA is TGTGCCAGCAGCTTGGCAGGGAACACTGAAGCTTTCTTT. Protein: CASSLAGNTEAFF.